This T cell receptor beta chain was observed in a study of Ad26.COV2.S vaccination and SARS-CoV-2 variants. On the study more broadly: The donor was enrolled in the Ad26.COV2.S arm of the COV1001 trial. Once or twice, 56 days apart, Ad26.COV2.S was delivered intramuscularly. Regarding the study as a whole: People who got the vaccine had more spike-specific TCR breadth than people who got placebo. The TCR-based breadth and depth measures might underestimate overall T cell responses.

Notes on this clone: What it binds is unknown.

Stated treatment: some 19 received Ad26.COV2.S at low or high dose, single or two shots; five or six received placebo; per-sample allocation not given. Sampling was performed 63 days after the first vaccine or placebo injection. Sequenced by immunoSEQ multiplex PCR; TCRdb stores in-frame clones only, minus some. The data contain about 430,000 clones, around 90% of them seen just once; the ten biggest clones take up 9.5% to 15%. The J segment lost 1 base and the V segment lost 7 bases, leaving 14 bases of the junction unmatched. Germline V gives CDR1 GTSNPN, CDR2 SVGIG (reference sequence). This CDR3 has 18 residues.

Sequences were derived from peripheral blood, sampled in a trial of Ad26.COV2.S vaccine versus placebo. The gene calls are TRBV30 and TRBJ2-1; 12 bases align to TRBD2. This receptor was identified in a person aged 18 to 65 who received the Ad26.COV2.S COVID-19 vaccine or a placebo. CDR3 sequence reads: CASRGGLAGWLSYNEQFF. CDR3 DNA: TGTGCCTCACGGGGGGGACTAGCGGGTTGGTTATCCTACAATGAGCAGTTCTTC.